The next 28 T cell receptor beta chains were all read from a single sample in a study of T cells and Merkel cell carcinoma outcomes (dated by TCRdb to the early 2020s). The library was produced with the immunoSEQ multiplex PCR assay. TCRdb holds this immuneACCESS table with in-frame rearrangements only. Some clones are missing; in checked studies, unresolved V genes explain under half, and the rest has no known cause. Present in this sample are thousands of clones, 84% of which were seen just once. The top ten clones comprise over 2% of the sample. Specimen: tumor tissue from Merkel cell carcinoma. The source is a human donor with Merkel cell carcinoma.

The V and J genes are TRBV14 and TRBJ1-1, with D uncertain. Trimming took 7 bases from V and 0 from J, leaving 9 bases between them. Germline CDR1 SGHDN, CDR2 FVKESK. The CDR3 sequence is 13 residues long. CDR3 residues: CASKRNLNTEAFF. The DNA for the CDR3 is TGTGCCAGCAAGAGGAACTTGAACACTGAAGCTTTCTTT.

J is TRBJ2-3 and V is TRBV2, with D perhaps TRBD1 or TRBD2 (5 bases each). Per the germline V gene, CDR1 is SNHLY and CDR2 is FYNNEI. The V end was cut by 10 bases, the J end by 3 bases, with 17 bases between. The CDR3 has 14 residues. Here the CDR3 DNA reads TGTGCCACCGTCCGGGACGGGAATACAGATACGCAGTATTTT. It encodes CATVRDGNTDTQYF.

The chain recombines TRBV7-6 with TRBJ1-4; D unresolved. Germline V gene data show CDR1 as SGHVS and CDR2 as FNYEAQ. This CDR3 has 14 residues. Trimming took off 3 bases at V and 3 bases at J, with 8 bases between the two ends. The CDR3 protein is CASSLEISNEKLFF. The CDR3 DNA reads TGTGCCAGCAGCTTGGAGATTTCTAATGAAAAACTGTTTTTT.

The chain uses TRBV18 and TRBJ2-3, with 9 bases identical to TRBD2. V lost 2 bases and J lost 4; bases outside the gene matches: 4. The CDR3 contains 15 residues. Looked up from germline, CDR1 is KGHSH and CDR2 is LQKENI. The CDR3 sequence is CASSPKRGAPDTQYF. CDR3 nucleotide sequence: TGTGCCAGCTCACCAAAGCGGGGGGCCCCAGATACGCAGTATTTT.

Notes on this clone: Sequence at one end of the junction differs from germline and may be a read error. The chain joins TRBV2 to TRBJ2-7; tentatively, D is TRBD1 (6 bases). Germline V gene data show CDR1 as SNHLY and CDR2 as FYNNEI. The CDR3 consists of 12 residues. In DNA form, the CDR3 reads TGTGCCAGTAGTGAACAGGGCTACGAGCAGTACTTC. It translates to CASSEQGYEQYF.

This clone was seen more than once but under ten times. The J gene is TRBJ1-1, the V gene TRBV6-1; 11 bases fit TRBD1. This CDR3 has 14 residues. With V trimmed by 0 bases and J by 11 bases, 5 bases remained unmatched. Germline CDR1 is MNHNS and CDR2 is SASEGT. This CDR3 is CASSEAGTGGKAFF. CDR3 sequence (DNA): TGTGCCAGCAGTGAAGCGGGGACAGGGGGGAAGGCTTTCTTT.

As to this clone: At one end, the junction sequence differs from germline, possibly due to a read error. The J gene is TRBJ2-1, the V gene TRBV7-9, with 7 nucleotides matching TRBD1. The germline gives CDR1 SEHNR, CDR2 FQNEAQ (reference sequence). The length of the CDR3 is 14 residues. The CDR3 is CASSRDSSYNEQFF. The DNA for the CDR3 is TGTGCCAGCAGCCGGGACAGCTCCTACAATGAACAGTTCTTC.

The chain employs TRBV10-3 and TRBJ2-5; D may be TRBD1 or TRBD2 (6 bases each). This CDR3 has 15 residues. V gave up 4 bases and J gave up 2 bases, with 14 bases separating them. Germline CDR1 and CDR2: ENHRY and SYGVKD. The CDR3 coding sequence is TGTGCCATCAGTGTGGGGGGCGGAACACAAGAGACCCAGTACTTC. Its protein is CAISVGGGTQETQYF.

This clone appeared a few times. The chain recombines TRBV18 with TRBJ2-2, with no clear D. Trimming shortened V by 3 bases and J by 4 bases, and 6 bases separated the two germline ends. The CDR3 runs to 13 residues. CDR1 is KGHSH, CDR2 LQKENI, per germline. CDR3 coding DNA: TGTGCCAGCTCACCCCAGACCACCGGGGAGCTGTTTTTT. Its protein product is CASSPQTTGELFF.

The chain links TRBV18 to TRBJ2-3; D not certain. This CDR3 has 12 amino acids. Germline values: CDR1 KGHSH, CDR2 LQKENI. Trimming left V 3 bases short and J 0 bases short, with 1 base between. CDR3 coding DNA: TGTGCCAGCTCACCGAGCACAGATACGCAGTATTTT. This encodes CASSPSTDTQYF. Together with reference TRBV18 and TRBJ2-3, the CDR3 gives the full variable domain: NAGVMQNPRHLVRRRGQEARLRCSPMKGHSHVYWYRQLPEEGLKFMVYLQKENIIDESGMPKERFSAEFPKEGPSILRIQQVVRGDSAAYFCASSPSTDTQYFGPGTRLTVL.

The chain employs TRBV6-6 and TRBJ2-3; D gene uncertain. The V gene lost 8 bases and the J gene lost 5 bases, with 20 bases spanning the gap. The CDR3 is 15 amino acids. Germline V gene sequence: CDR1 MNHNY, CDR2 SVGAGI (reference sequence). The CDR3 here is CASRPAVIPRDTQYF. As DNA, the CDR3 is TGTGCCAGCCGACCCGCGGTCATTCCCAGAGATACGCAGTATTTT.

The rearrangement joins TRBV5-1 to TRBJ2-5, with TRBD2 matching 9 bases. CDR1 SGHRS and CDR2 YFSETQ come from the germline V gene. The CDR3 length is 14 residues. The V segment lost 4 bases and the J segment 5 bases; nucleotides outside the gene matches: 6. This chain's CDR3 is CASSPGLAFETQYF. The CDR3 nucleotides are TGCGCCAGCAGCCCGGGACTAGCTTTTGAGACCCAGTACTTC. The full variable domain, in which reference TRBV5-1 and TRBJ2-5 provide the parts outside the CDR3, is KAGVTQTPRYLIKTRGQQVTLSCSPISGHRSVSWYQQTPGQGLQFLFEYFSETQRNKGNFPGRFSGRQFSNSRSEMNVSTLELGDSALYLCASSPGLAFETQYFGPGTRLLVL.

This chain uses TRBV7-2 with TRBJ1-4; TRBD1 aligns across 12 bases. CDR3 size: 16 residues. After removal of 2 bases from V and 9 bases from J, the junction contained 7 bases not matched to a gene. Germline CDR1 reads SGHTA; CDR2 reads FQGNSA. The CDR3 spells CASSLYTGTGGKKLFF. CDR3 DNA sequence: TGTGCCAGCAGCTTATATACCGGGACAGGGGGCAAAAAACTGTTTTTT.

CDR3 in amino acids: CSARGPETQYF. The CDR3 bases are TGCAGTGCTAGAGGGCCAGAGACCCAGTACTTC. The rearrangement uses TRBV20-1 and TRBJ2-5, with D hard to call. The germline gives CDR1 DFQATT, CDR2 SNEGSKA (reference sequence). Between the trimmed V and J ends, which lost 1 base and 4 bases, there was a span of 4 bases. The CDR3 is 11 amino acids.

The chain has TRBV27 and TRBJ2-2; D perhaps matches TRBD1 (5 bases). The CDR3 is made up of 15 amino acids. Germline V gene sequence: CDR1 MNHEY, CDR2 SMNVEV (reference sequence). V lost 6 bases and J lost 0, with 11 bases in between. In DNA, the CDR3 is TGTGCCAGCAGCGCGCGGACAACGAACACCGGGGAGCTGTTTTTT. This encodes CASSARTTNTGELFF.

This clone came up a few times. The chain's CDR3 is CSANWNYEQYF. The CDR3, as DNA: TGCAGTGCTAATTGGAACTACGAGCAGTACTTC. This sequence joins TRBV20-1 and TRBJ2-7; D remains unclear. With 4 bases removed from V and 3 bases from J, the gap between germline ends came to 7 bases. Germline values: CDR1 DFQATT, CDR2 SNEGSKA (reference sequence). This CDR3 is 11 amino acids long.

Only one count was recorded for this clone. The chain uses TRBV28 and TRBJ2-7, with D maybe TRBD1 (6 bases). The V end was cut by 2 bases, the J end by 9 bases, with 11 bases between. The CDR3 has 12 residues. Germline loops: CDR1 MDHEN, CDR2 SYDVKM. The CDR3 DNA reads as TGTGCCAGCAGTTTACAACAGGGAACGCAGTACTTC. It specifies CASSLQQGTQYF.

This clone was observed once. This chain uses TRBV20-1 with TRBJ1-1; D might be TRBD1 (5 bases). Germline V CDR1 and CDR2: DFQATT, SNEGSKA (reference sequence). V lost 6 bases to trimming and J lost 6 bases, with 11 bases between them. The CDR3 extends over 11 amino acids. The CDR3 protein is CSAQKGSEAFF. In nucleotides, the CDR3 is TGCAGTGCCCAGAAGGGGTCTGAAGCTTTCTTT.

The CDR3 DNA reads TGTGCCAGCAGCCAAGAAGGTTTTAAGGACAGGGGACGAGAGACCCAGTACTTC. This gives the protein CASSQEGFKDRGRETQYF. The rearrangement joins TRBV4-2 to TRBJ2-5; the match to TRBD1 covers 9 bases. The V segment lost 0 bases and the J segment 4 bases; nucleotides outside the gene matches: 12. Germline V gives CDR1 LGHNA, CDR2 YNFKEQ. This CDR3 has 18 amino acids.

The genes are TRBV5-1 and TRBJ2-3; D is possibly TRBD1 (5 bases). Germline loops: CDR1 SGHRS, CDR2 YFSETQ. V was pared by 3 bases and J by 2 bases, with 16 bases between. This CDR3 comprises 16 residues. This chain's CDR3 is CASSSFIGQDTDTQYF. The CDR3 DNA reads TGCGCCAGCAGCTCCTTCATAGGACAAGACACAGATACGCAGTATTTT.

This sequence joins TRBV5-1 and TRBJ1-2, with TRBD1 identical over 11 bases. Germline trimming cut 3 bases from V and 5 bases from J; bases unmatched to any gene: 3. The CDR3 has 14 residues. Germline assignment: CDR1 SGHRS and CDR2 YFSETQ. The CDR3 spells CASSSGTGGYGYTF. Here the CDR3 DNA reads TGCGCCAGCAGCTCCGGGACAGGGGGTTATGGCTACACCTTC.

The chain joins TRBV5-4 to TRBJ2-5, with 11 bases that match TRBD2. The germline V gene has CDR1 SGHNT and CDR2 YYREEE (reference sequence). The trim removed 4 bases at V and 2 bases at J, leaving 1 base unmatched. The CDR3 has 14 residues. The CDR3 spells CASSTSGGQETQYF. The CDR3 DNA is TGTGCCAGCAGCACTAGCGGGGGTCAAGAGACCCAGTACTTC.

This chain links TRBV29-1 with TRBJ2-3, with D possibly matching TRBD2 (6 bases). Trimming removed 6 bases from V and 3 bases from J, with 10 bases in between. CDR1 is SQVTM and CDR2 is ANQGSEA in the germline V gene. The length of the CDR3 is 12 residues. The CDR3 loop is CSVGGFTDTQYF. The CDR3 DNA follows: TGCAGCGTCGGAGGGTTTACAGATACGCAGTATTTT.

V and J are TRBV7-9 and TRBJ2-3, with D uncertain. The CDR3 spans 14 residues. The germline V gene encodes CDR1 SEHNR and CDR2 FQNEAQ (reference sequence). The V and J ends lost 2 bases and 2 bases respectively, with 8 bases between them. As DNA, the CDR3 is TGTGCCAGCAGCTTAACTCAAGACACAGATACGCAGTATTTT. Translation gives CASSLTQDTDTQYF.

This clone has a single count. The chain links TRBV18 to TRBJ2-5; D is unresolved. This CDR3 is built from 14 residues. The V gene's germline CDR1 is KGHSH and CDR2 LQKENI. The V and J ends lost 2 bases and 2 bases respectively, with 9 bases between them. DNA for the CDR3: TGTGCCAGCTCACCAGTTAGACAACAAGAGACCCAGTACTTC. Its protein product is CASSPVRQQETQYF.

In the case of this clone: Mismatch with germline at one junction end may stem from a read error. The chain couples TRBV18 to TRBJ2-3; TRBD2 agrees at 7 bases. The CDR3 is made up of 13 amino acids. Germline V gene lookup returns CDR1 KGHSH and CDR2 LQKENI. DNA for the CDR3: TGTGCCAGCTCCCCACGGGGGGCAGATACGCAGTATTTT. It yields the protein CASSPRGADTQYF.

The rearrangement uses TRBV5-6 and TRBJ1-3; D uncertain. V shed 1 base and J shed 4 bases, with 9 bases lying between them. This CDR3 is 14 amino acids long. The germline V gene has CDR1 SGHDT and CDR2 YYEEEE. CDR3 region: CASSLRLYGNTIYF. The CDR3 DNA reads as TGTGCCAGCAGCTTGCGTCTCTACGGAAACACCATATATTTT.

The genes are TRBV29-1 and TRBJ1-4; D not certain. The germline V gene has CDR1 SQVTM and CDR2 ANQGSEA. V shed 0 bases and J shed 3 bases, with 11 bases lying between them. The CDR3 runs to 15 residues. The CDR3 DNA sequence: TGCAGCGTTGAAGATCGACGGTCCTCTAATGAAAAACTGTTTTTT. Protein: CSVEDRRSSNEKLFF. Using reference TRBV29-1 and TRBJ1-4 for the parts outside the CDR3, the full variable domain is SAVISQKPSRDICQRGTSLTIQCQVDSQVTMMFWYRQQPGQSLTLIATANQGSEATYESGFVIDKFPISRPNLTFSTLTVSNMSPEDSSIYLCSVEDRRSSNEKLFFGSGTQLSVL.